This TCR beta chain was captured in a study of a mutant IDH1 vaccine in newly diagnosed glioma. Profiling relied on immunoSEQ multiplex PCR, and the TCRdb table lists in-frame clones only, not all of them. Here the sample spans 53,000 or so clones, just under 80% being singletons. In its sample, this clone was seen once. Antigen specificity is unknown. Germline V gene sequence: CDR1 SGHRS, CDR2 YFSETQ. This CDR3 region has 14 residues. V was cut by 4 bases and J by 1 base, with 11 bases left in between. Time point denoted: week 5, during vaccination. Vaccination comprised doses that each held 300 ug of mutant IDH1 20-mer peptide, plus topical imiquimod.

The chain has TRBV5-1 and TRBJ1-1; no firm D call. The material sequenced was PBMCs, taken from a glioma patient whose treatment included an IDH1 peptide vaccine. This sequence originates from a man aged 50 to 60 with glioma. CDR3 DNA sequence: TGCGCCAGCAGCCTGACAAATCAGAACACTGAAGCTTTCTTT. It specifies CASSLTNQNTEAFF.